These 32 T cell receptor beta chains originate from one sample sequenced in a study of blood T cell repertoires in COVID-19. Some clones are missing from TCRdb's copy, which holds only in-frame ones; the method was immunoSEQ multiplex PCR. The sample consists of more than 120,000 clones, about 92% of them appearing once. Sequencing was done on a sample of peripheral blood. The receptors derive from a human donor in a cohort sampled during active COVID-19.

The chain joins TRBV5-4 to TRBJ2-3; a possible D gene is TRBD1 (8 bases). From germline, CDR1 is SGHNT and CDR2 YYREEE (reference sequence). CDR3 length: 15 amino acids. V was pared by 1 base and J by 4 bases, with 13 bases between. In nucleotides, the CDR3 is TGTGCCAGCAGCTTGCCACAGGGGGGGCCAGATACGCAGTATTTT. It codes for CASSLPQGGPDTQYF.

The J gene is TRBJ2-3, the V gene TRBV7-8; D perhaps matches TRBD2 (6 bases). CDR3 length: 14 residues. The V and J ends lost 4 bases and 0 bases respectively, with 8 bases between them. The germline V gene encodes CDR1 SGHVS and CDR2 FQNEAQ. CDR3 protein: CASSSGTSTDTQYF. The DNA for the CDR3 is TGTGCCAGCAGCTCCGGGACTAGCACAGATACGCAGTATTTT.

This chain links TRBV4-1 with TRBJ2-2; D gene unclear. Trimming pared 4 bases from V and 6 bases from J, leaving 6 bases between. CDR1 is MGHRA and CDR2 is YSYEKL in the germline V gene. This CDR3 comprises 12 residues. CDR3 nucleotide sequence: TGCGCCAGCAGCCTCCGGTCCGGGGAGCTGTTTTTT. This sequence encodes CASSLRSGELFF.

The chain couples TRBV5-6 to TRBJ1-4; D call uncertain. The ends were cut back, 1 base at V and 6 bases at J, with 16 bases in the middle. This CDR3 is built from 16 residues. Germline V CDR1 and CDR2: SGHDT, YYEEEE. The CDR3 coding sequence is TGTGCCAGCAGCTTGAATCCCGGGTTTGTTGATGAAAAACTGTTTTTT. Residues: CASSLNPGFVDEKLFF.

This clone was picked up a small number of times. V is TRBV3-1 (or the pseudogene TRBV3-2) and J is TRBJ1-5; D call uncertain. With 1 base removed from V and 1 base from J, the gap between germline ends came to 5 bases. Per germline, CDR1 LGHDT and CDR2 YNNKEL (reference sequence). There are 14 residues in the CDR3. CDR3 residues: CASSQAGSNQPQHF. In DNA, the CDR3 is TGTGCCAGCAGCCAAGCAGGCAGCAATCAGCCCCAGCATTTT.

This clone was found once. J is TRBJ1-1 and V is TRBV4-3, with D unresolved. The CDR3 runs to 13 residues. Per germline, CDR1 LGHNA and CDR2 YSLEER. The germline V and J ends were trimmed by 3 bases and 0 bases, with 5 bases remaining between them. As DNA, the CDR3 is TGCGCCAGCAGCCAGTTATTGAACACTGAAGCTTTCTTT. This gives the protein CASSQLLNTEAFF.

This rearrangement joins TRBV29-1 to TRBJ2-5, with a weak D call TRBD2 (5 bases). The CDR3 runs to 12 residues. Trimming removed 5 bases from V and 12 bases from J, with 19 bases in between. Germline CDR1 is SQVTM and CDR2 is ANQGSEA. CDR3 in amino acids: CSVQRRLPPEYF. The CDR3 nucleotides read TGCAGCGTTCAGCGGCGGCTTCCCCCGGAGTACTTC.

The chain recombines TRBV12-3 or TRBV12-4 with TRBJ2-7; TRBD2 matches at 7 bases. The CDR3 consists of 13 residues. Germline trimming cut 0 bases from V and 7 bases from J; bases unmatched to any gene: 3. The CDR3 DNA sequence: TGTGCCAGCAGTTTAGCGGTGCGGGGGGAGCAGTACTTC. Translation gives CASSLAVRGEQYF.

This clone was recorded only once. The V gene is TRBV2, the J gene TRBJ2-2; D call uncertain. The CDR3 sequence is 15 residues long. V was clipped by 2 bases and J by 5 bases, with 12 bases between them. Germline-derived CDR1 and CDR2 are SNHLY and FYNNEI. CDR3 region: CASSELLKFTGELFF. CDR3 DNA sequence: TGTGCCAGCAGTGAACTCCTAAAGTTTACCGGGGAGCTGTTTTTT. Full variable domain (missing parts from reference TRBV2 and TRBJ2-2): EPEVTQTPSHQVTQMGQEVILRCVPISNHLYFYWYRQILGQKVEFLVSFYNNEISEKSEIFDDQFSVERPDGSNFTLKIRSTKLEDSAMYFCASSELLKFTGELFFGEGSRLTVL.

The CDR3 loop reads CASSLRAGTSTDTQYF. The CDR3 DNA is TGTGCCAGCAGCTTAAGAGCGGGGACTAGCACAGATACGCAGTATTTT. The chain employs TRBV7-6 and TRBJ2-3; TRBD2 matches at 7 bases. The CDR3 runs to 16 residues. The V gene's germline CDR1 is SGHVS and CDR2 FNYEAQ. After removal of 2 bases from V and 0 bases from J, the junction contained 5 bases not matched to a gene.

The V call is TRBV12-3 or TRBV12-4, the J call TRBJ2-3; D gene unclear. The CDR3 is 12 amino acids. V lost 5 bases, J lost 3 bases, and 6 bases lay in between. The CDR3 protein is CASSPGTDTQYF. CDR3 bases: TGTGCCAGCAGTCCCGGGACAGATACGCAGTATTTT.

The V call is TRBV20-1, the J call TRBJ1-6; 11 nucleotides match TRBD1. Losses at the gene ends were 3 bases for V and 7 bases for J; bases not matched to a gene: 8. This CDR3 is built from 16 residues. The V gene's germline CDR1 is DFQATT and CDR2 SNEGSKA (reference sequence). CDR3 in DNA: TGCAGTGCTAGTTCCAGGACAGGGGGCGGAAATTCACCCCTCCACTTT. This translates into CSASSRTGGGNSPLHF.

J is TRBJ2-5 and V is TRBV19; a weak D match, TRBD2 (5 bases). Germline CDR1 and CDR2: LNHDA and SQIVND (reference sequence). This CDR3 region has 14 residues. V gave up 5 bases and J gave up 1 base, with 11 bases separating them. The DNA for the CDR3 is TGTGCCAGTAGTTCCGGGATTCCCCAAGAGACCCAGTACTTC. Translating it yields CASSSGIPQETQYF.

V usage is TRBV27 and J usage is TRBJ2-1, with TRBD1 matching 9 bases. After removal of 6 bases from V and 5 bases from J, the junction contained 8 bases not matched to a gene. CDR1 and CDR2 (germline): MNHEY, SMNVEV (reference sequence). The CDR3 is 15 amino acids. CDR3 in DNA: TGTGCCAGCAGAGGACCGGGACAGGGAGACAATGAGCAGTTCTTC. As protein: CASRGPGQGDNEQFF.

In this sample, this clone turned up once. This chain joins TRBV4-1 and TRBJ2-5, with 10 bases aligning to TRBD1. CDR1 is MGHRA and CDR2 is YSYEKL in the germline V gene. The CDR3 is 16 amino acids. The V segment lost 6 bases and the J segment 4 bases; nucleotides outside the gene matches: 11. The DNA of the CDR3 is TGCGCCAGCAGTCTGACAGGGGGCGACGGTCTAGAGACCCAGTACTTC. Residues: CASSLTGGDGLETQYF.

V and J are TRBV5-1 and TRBJ1-2; D remains ambiguous. Between the trimmed V and J ends, which lost 0 bases and 7 bases, there was a span of 13 bases. Germline CDR1 SGHRS, CDR2 YFSETQ. The CDR3 loop spans 14 amino acids. The CDR3 DNA sequence: TGCGCCAGCAGCTTGGACCTACCTGAGGGTGGCTACACCTTC. This gives the protein CASSLDLPEGGYTF.

V is TRBV4-1 and J is TRBJ1-5, with 9 bases lining up with TRBD1. CDR3 length: 15 amino acids. V gave up 4 bases and J gave up 4 bases; unmatched junction bases: 5. The germline V gene has CDR1 MGHRA and CDR2 YSYEKL. CDR3 amino acids: CASSRPDRGNQPQHF. Written as DNA, the CDR3 is TGCGCCAGCAGCCGCCCGGACAGGGGAAATCAGCCCCAGCATTTT.

The V call is TRBV14, the J call TRBJ2-7; 7 nucleotides line up with TRBD2. V was clipped by 0 bases and J by 0 bases; unmatched bases: 5. The CDR3 has 16 amino acids. The V gene's germline CDR1 is SGHDN and CDR2 FVKESK. The CDR3 region is CASSQDREESSYEQYF. DNA of the CDR3: TGTGCCAGCAGCCAAGATCGGGAGGAGAGCTCCTACGAGCAGTACTTC.

In nucleotides, the CDR3 is TGTGCCAGCTCACTAAGCCTTCCGGGACAGGGCGCCACGGGGGCCAACGTCCTGACTTTC. Its translation is CASSLSLPGQGATGANVLTF. The chain joins TRBV18 to TRBJ2-6; 9 bases map to TRBD1. This CDR3 is built from 20 residues. The V gene's germline CDR1 is KGHSH and CDR2 LQKENI. Losses at the gene ends were 4 bases for V and 4 bases for J; bases not matched to a gene: 17.

This clone came up a few times. V usage is TRBV18 and J usage is TRBJ1-2, with 9 positions matching TRBD1. CDR1 is KGHSH, CDR2 LQKENI, per germline. V was pared by 3 bases and J by 2 bases, with 7 bases of the junction left unmatched. This CDR3 is built from 16 residues. The chain's CDR3 is CASSPIAGTGNYGYTF. DNA for the CDR3: TGTGCCAGCTCACCGATTGCCGGGACAGGGAACTATGGCTACACCTTC.

The chain carries TRBV27 and TRBJ2-1, with a possible D match to TRBD1 (6 bases). Germline lookup yields CDR1 MNHEY and CDR2 SMNVEV (reference sequence). Deletions cut 7 bases from V and 4 bases from J, with 17 bases between. There are 15 residues in the CDR3. This CDR3 reads CASNPEGDPYNEQFF. CDR3 DNA sequence: TGTGCCAGCAACCCCGAGGGGGATCCTTACAATGAGCAGTTCTTC.

CDR3 sequence reads: CASSPQTGDYEQYF. CDR3 bases: TGTGCCAGCAGCCCCCAGACAGGGGACTACGAGCAGTACTTC. V is TRBV7-2 and J is TRBJ2-7, with 8 bases aligning to TRBD1. Looked up from germline, CDR1 is SGHTA and CDR2 is FQGNSA. The V segment lost 5 bases and the J segment 3 bases; nucleotides outside the gene matches: 6. The CDR3 length is 14 residues. Supplemented by reference TRBV7-2 and TRBJ2-7, the full variable domain reads GAGVSQSPSNKVTEKGKDVELRCDPISGHTALYWYRQSLGQGLEFLIYFQGNSAPDKSGLPSDRFSAERTGGSVSTLTIQRTQQEDSAVYLCASSPQTGDYEQYFGPGTRLTVT.

For this clone: Other nucleotide sequences in the sample specify the same CDR3. V usage is TRBV3-1 (or the pseudogene TRBV3-2) and J usage is TRBJ1-1, with D maybe TRBD1 (6 bases). Germline V gene lookup returns CDR1 LGHDT and CDR2 YNNKEL (reference sequence). The CDR3 totals 14 residues. V lost 0 bases, J lost 2 bases, and 7 bases lay in between. Here the CDR3 reads CASSQEQGNTEAFF. CDR3 in DNA: TGTGCCAGCAGCCAAGAACAGGGAAACACTGAAGCTTTCTTT.

The chain links TRBV30 to TRBJ2-1, with unresolved D. The ends were cut back, 1 base at V and 4 bases at J, with 11 bases in the middle. This CDR3 has 14 residues. Germline V gene sequence: CDR1 GTSNPN, CDR2 SVGIG (reference sequence). The CDR3 here is CAWSGLSRYNEQFF. CDR3 sequence (DNA): TGTGCCTGGAGTGGGCTGTCCAGATACAATGAGCAGTTCTTC. The whole variable domain, remainder taken from reference TRBV30 and TRBJ2-1, is SQTIHQWPATLVQPVGSPLSLECTVEGTSNPNLYWYRQAAGRGLQLLFYSVGIGQISSEVPQNLSASRPQDRQFILSSKKLLLSDSGFYLCAWSGLSRYNEQFFGPGTRLTVL.

The V call is TRBV5-1, the J call TRBJ2-5, with 8 bases fitting TRBD1. The length of the CDR3 is 15 residues. V lost 2 bases and J lost 5; bases outside the gene matches: 8. The V gene's germline CDR1 is SGHRS and CDR2 YFSETQ. This CDR3 is CASSLGQGKGETQYF. The DNA for the CDR3 is TGCGCCAGCAGCTTAGGACAGGGAAAAGGGGAGACCCAGTACTTC.

The chain joins TRBV7-9 to TRBJ1-4; 7 bases line up with TRBD1. V shed 5 bases, J shed 5 bases, and the junction held 5 bases outside the gene matches. Germline CDR1 and CDR2: SEHNR and FQNEAQ (reference sequence). This CDR3 contains 14 residues. CDR3 protein: CASSNTGVNEKLFF. For the CDR3, the DNA is TGTGCCAGCAGCAACACAGGGGTGAATGAAAAACTGTTTTTT.

The V and J genes are TRBV27 and TRBJ2-1; 9 bases are shared with TRBD2. Per germline, CDR1 MNHEY and CDR2 SMNVEV (reference sequence). V shed 10 bases, J shed 8 bases, and the junction held 15 bases outside the gene matches. This CDR3 has 15 residues. The CDR3 region is CATRTERGALDEQFF. The CDR3 region has the DNA TGTGCCACCCGTACGGAGCGGGGGGCCCTCGATGAGCAGTTCTTC.

This clone was seen a few times. The chain employs TRBV7-9 and TRBJ1-5; 9 bases are a match to TRBD1. Germline V gene data show CDR1 as SEHNR and CDR2 as FQNEAQ (reference sequence). J lost 8 bases, V lost 5 bases, and 16 bases had no gene match. CDR3 size: 17 residues. The CDR3 sequence: CASSPQDRGGIGEPQHF. CDR3 in DNA: TGTGCCAGCAGCCCCCAGGACAGGGGAGGGATTGGCGAGCCCCAGCATTTT.

The CDR3 sequence is CASSFEGNTGELFF. In nucleotides, the CDR3 is TGTGCCAGCAGCTTTGAGGGGAACACCGGGGAGCTGTTTTTT. The rearrangement uses TRBV7-9 and TRBJ2-2, with TRBD2 as a possible D gene (5 bases). This CDR3 region has 14 residues. The germline V gene has CDR1 SEHNR and CDR2 FQNEAQ (reference sequence). V gave up 3 bases and J gave up 1 base, with 6 bases separating them.

This clone was counted only a few times. The V call is TRBV5-4, the J call TRBJ1-4, with unresolved D. The V gene lost 4 bases and the J gene lost 1 base, with 5 bases spanning the gap. CDR3 length equals 13 residues. Germline CDR1 reads SGHNT; CDR2 reads YYREEE (reference sequence). CDR3 coding DNA: TGTGCCAGCAGCACTAGAACTAATGAAAAACTGTTTTTT. Its protein is CASSTRTNEKLFF.

This chain joins TRBV4-3 and TRBJ2-7; 8 positions agree with TRBD2. The junction had 16 bases not matched to a gene; V was cut back by 0 bases and J by 6 bases. In germline, CDR1 is LGHNA, CDR2 YSLEER. There are 18 residues in the CDR3. CDR3 loop: CASSQDSGGGPSRGEQYF. CDR3 sequence (DNA): TGCGCCAGCAGCCAAGATTCGGGCGGGGGGCCTTCTCGTGGCGAGCAGTACTTC.

The chain combines TRBV4-3 with TRBJ2-2; 14 bases fit TRBD2. Germline CDR1 LGHNA, CDR2 YSLEER. The V gene end was trimmed by 4 bases and the J gene end by 5 bases; junction bases not matched to a gene: 12. The CDR3 spans 19 residues. CDR3 bases: TGCGCCAGCAGCCCTGGGGGACTAGCGGGGGCCCCCTGGACCGGGGAGCTGTTTTTT. Translating it yields CASSPGGLAGAPWTGELFF.